This passage covers 23 T cell receptor beta chains from one sample sequenced in a study of T-cell memory formation after mild COVID-19 (dated by TCRdb to about 2021). The method was 5' RACE. Sequenced using an Illumina NovaSeq 6000. TCRdb handled the public reads itself, with Q25 trimming in fastp and clone calling in MiXCR, and kept productive beta chains. Duplicate CDR3 protein sequences are folded into a single record with the most common DNA and genes. The sample table holds roughly 480,000 distinct CDR3 sequences, of which 20% to 30% were seen once. The ten largest clonotypes hold around 13% of the sample. The sample consisted of PBMCs or a T cell subset sorted from them (not recorded which). The source is an adult woman who had mild COVID-19 (a few samples of this study predate the infection). The sample titles of this study are shuffled in the database, so cell type and time point are left out; the donor was told from shared clones.

This clonotype was seen more than once but under ten times. The chain joins TRBV12-3 or TRBV12-4 to TRBJ1-2, with 9 bases aligning to TRBD1. V lost 5 bases and J lost 0; bases outside the gene matches: 4. The CDR3 consists of 15 residues. The CDR3 bases are TGTGCCAGCAGTCCCGGGACAGGGCCTAACTATGGCTACACCTTC. Translated, it gives CASSPGTGPNYGYTF.

The rearrangement links TRBV12-3 or TRBV12-4 to TRBJ1-2, with D possibly being TRBD1 (6 bases). CDR3 length: 13 residues. V lost 7 bases to trimming and J lost 4 bases, with 13 bases between them. CDR3 sequence reads: CASTARTVYGYTF. In DNA, the CDR3 is TGTGCCAGCACCGCCCGGACAGTCTATGGCTACACCTTC.

This clonotype was found a few times. This chain links TRBV10-3 with TRBJ2-7, with a tentative D call TRBD2 (5 bases). The CDR3 extends over 18 amino acids. Trimming removed 4 bases from V and 0 bases from J, with 22 bases in between. Germline V CDR1 and CDR2: ENHRY, SYGVKD. The CDR3 nucleotides are TGTGCCATCAGTGTCTCCGCCTCAGGAGGACCTGCCTCCTACGAGCAGTACTTC. Translation gives CAISVSASGGPASYEQYF.

V is TRBV24-1 and J is TRBJ2-7; D is uncertain. Trimming left V 4 bases short and J 5 bases short, with 17 bases between. The germline V gene encodes CDR1 KGHDR and CDR2 SFDVKD. The CDR3 length is 15 residues. CDR3 region: CATSDPVKAVNEQYF. In DNA form, the CDR3 reads TGTGCCACCAGTGACCCCGTAAAGGCGGTTAACGAGCAGTACTTC.

This sequence joins TRBV28 and TRBJ2-7; 7 bases match TRBD1. Germline CDR1 is MDHEN and CDR2 is SYDVKM. J lost 12 bases, V lost 3 bases, and 14 bases had no gene match. The length of the CDR3 is 14 residues. In DNA, the CDR3 is TGTGCCAGCAGTTTCCTCAGGGGACAGTGGGCTACGTACTTC. Translating it yields CASSFLRGQWATYF. Full variable domain (missing parts from reference TRBV28 and TRBJ2-7): DVKVTQSSRYLVKRTGEKVFLECVQDMDHENMFWYRQDPGLGLRLIYFSYDVKMKEKGDIPEGYSVSREKKERFSLILESASTNQTSMYLCASSFLRGQWATYFGPGTRLTVT.

This rearrangement joins TRBV10-3 to TRBJ2-3; 11 nucleotides line up with TRBD2. The V and J ends lost 0 bases and 2 bases, in that order; junction bases with no gene match: 1. Germline CDR1 ENHRY, CDR2 SYGVKD. The CDR3 runs 16 residues. As DNA, the CDR3 is TGTGCCATCAGTGAGTCTAGCGGGGGGGCCACAGATACGCAGTATTTT. It specifies CAISESSGGATDTQYF.

This clonotype was seen at least ten times. The chain recombines TRBV7-3 with TRBJ2-2, with 8 bases fitting TRBD2. Germline CDR1 SGHTA, CDR2 FQGTGA. The CDR3 is 15 amino acids. The ends lost 5 bases at V and 3 bases at J; junction bases unmatched: 5. The CDR3 reads CASSPGLGDTGELFF. The DNA for the CDR3 is TGTGCCAGCAGCCCGGGACTAGGAGACACCGGGGAGCTGTTTTTT. Based on the CDR3 plus reference TRBV7-3 and TRBJ2-2, the full variable domain is GAGVSQTPSNKVTEKGKYVELRCDPISGHTALYWYRQSLGQGPEFLIYFQGTGAADDSGLPNDRFFAVRPEGSVSTLKIQRTERGDSAVYLCASSPGLGDTGELFFGEGSRLTVL.

The chain combines TRBV24-1 with TRBJ2-2; D not resolved. Between the trimmed V and J ends, which lost 6 bases and 6 bases, there was a span of 10 bases. The germline CDR1 and CDR2 sequences are KGHDR and SFDVKD. The CDR3 runs to 13 residues. The CDR3, as DNA: TGTGCCACCAGTCCTACTATAGCCGGGGAGCTGTTTTTT. Its translation: CATSPTIAGELFF.

This clonotype came up a few times. V and J are TRBV12-5 and TRBJ1-1; D might be TRBD1 (6 bases). Germline V CDR1 and CDR2: LGHNT, FRNRAP. The CDR3 has 15 amino acids. Trimming shortened V by 5 bases and J by 1 base, and 14 bases separated the two germline ends. The CDR3 here is CASGPEPGQNTEAFF. Here the CDR3 DNA reads TGTGCTAGTGGTCCAGAACCGGGACAGAACACTGAAGCTTTCTTT.

This rearrangement joins TRBV18 to TRBJ2-7, with 12 bases identical to TRBD2. The CDR3 contains 16 residues. Germline V CDR1 and CDR2: KGHSH, LQKENI. V was pared by 3 bases and J by 7 bases, with 10 bases of the junction left unmatched. The CDR3 DNA sequence: TGTGCCAGCTCACCCCCCTCTAGCGGGGGGGCCAGGGAGCAGTACTTC. Encoded protein: CASSPPSSGGAREQYF.

This clonotype was seen a handful of times. This chain links TRBV4-1 with TRBJ2-1; the match to TRBD2 covers 7 bases. This CDR3 has 14 amino acids. Germline trimming cut 3 bases from V and 5 bases from J; bases unmatched to any gene: 4. CDR1 is MGHRA, CDR2 YSYEKL, per germline. The CDR3 DNA follows: TGCGCCAGCAGCCACCGACTAGCTGACAATGAGCAGTTCTTC. Amino acids: CASSHRLADNEQFF.

This rearrangement joins TRBV30 to TRBJ1-1; no clear D. Looked up from germline, CDR1 is GTSNPN and CDR2 is SVGIG (reference sequence). The CDR3 consists of 11 residues. V was shortened by 4 bases and J by 4 bases, with 7 bases between the two germline ends. In DNA form, the CDR3 reads TGTGCCTGGATCCCAGGCACTGAAGCTTTCTTT. Protein sequence: CAWIPGTEAFF.

This clonotype appeared a few times. The chain carries TRBV27 and TRBJ2-7; D gene uncertain. Germline CDR1 MNHEY, CDR2 SMNVEV (reference sequence). The V gene lost 6 bases and the J gene lost 2 bases, with 20 bases spanning the gap. This CDR3 has 16 amino acids. The CDR3 region is CASSPYMGVGTYEQYF. CDR3 sequence (DNA): TGTGCCAGCAGCCCTTATATGGGTGTGGGGACCTACGAGCAGTACTTC.

Only a few counts were recorded for this clonotype. The V gene is TRBV7-9, the J gene TRBJ1-4; 9 bases agree with TRBD1. This CDR3 is built from 13 residues. Trimming at V came to 5 bases and at J to 8 bases, leaving 3 bases not matched to a gene. Germline V CDR1 and CDR2: SEHNR, FQNEAQ (reference sequence). The CDR3 region has the DNA TGTGCCAGCAGCCGGACAGGGGCCGAAAAACTGTTTTTT. Amino acid sequence: CASSRTGAEKLFF.

The chain is built from TRBV6-5 and TRBJ1-1; D ambiguous. Trimming removed 2 bases at V and 2 bases at J, with 15 bases between. The CDR3 runs to 16 residues. Germline CDR1 MNHEY, CDR2 SVGAGI. DNA of the CDR3: TGTGCCAGCAGTTACGGGAGGGCTTTCCTAAACACTGAAGCTTTCTTT. Its protein is CASSYGRAFLNTEAFF.

CDR3 coding DNA: TGTGCCAGCAGCCCCACCCGGGACAGCATTCAGTACTTC. Residues: CASSPTRDSIQYF. The V and J genes are TRBV7-2 and TRBJ2-4; 7 nucleotides line up with TRBD1. Germline CDR1 SGHTA, CDR2 FQGNSA. Trimming at V came to 5 bases and at J to 9 bases, leaving 7 bases not matched to a gene. The CDR3 runs 13 residues.

This clonotype was seen a few times. J is TRBJ2-5 and V is TRBV6-5; D is uncertain. The germline CDR1 and CDR2 sequences are MNHEY and SVGAGI. The CDR3 covers 13 residues. With 2 bases removed from V and 5 bases from J, the gap between germline ends came to 9 bases. The CDR3 loop reads CASSYRKGETQYF. For the CDR3, the DNA is TGTGCCAGCAGTTACAGGAAAGGCGAGACCCAGTACTTC.

This chain links TRBV20-1 with TRBJ2-4, with D perhaps assigned TRBD1 or TRBD2 (5 bases each). This CDR3 has 16 residues. V was trimmed by 5 bases and J by 0 bases, leaving 17 bases between them. Germline CDR1 DFQATT, CDR2 SNEGSKA (reference sequence). The CDR3, as DNA: TGCAGTGCTGTTTCCGGGACCCAAGGAGCCAAAAACATTCAGTACTTC. This gives the protein CSAVSGTQGAKNIQYF.

The V gene is TRBV5-1, the J gene TRBJ2-1; the D gene could be TRBD1 or TRBD2 (6 bases each). CDR3 size: 13 residues. V shed 4 bases and J shed 9 bases, with 14 bases lying between them. In germline, CDR1 is SGHRS, CDR2 YFSETQ. The CDR3 is CASSDGGQTEQFF. The CDR3 DNA follows: TGCGCCAGCAGCGATGGGGGGCAGACTGAGCAGTTCTTC.

V gene TRBV6-5 combines with J gene TRBJ1-3; perhaps TRBD1 as D (5 bases). V gave up 5 bases and J gave up 0 bases, with 17 bases separating them. Germline V CDR1 and CDR2: MNHEY, SVGAGI. The CDR3 extends over 17 amino acids. In DNA, the CDR3 is TGTGCCAGCAGTCCCGAGGCGGGACTGATCTCTGGAAACACCATATATTTT. Encoded protein: CASSPEAGLISGNTIYF.

The V call is TRBV6-2 or TRBV6-3, the J call TRBJ2-2; 10 bases are shared with TRBD1. After removal of 7 bases from V and 7 bases from J, the junction contained 9 bases not matched to a gene. CDR1 MNHEY and CDR2 SVGEGT come from the germline V gene. CDR3 length: 15 residues. The CDR3 DNA is TGTGCCAGCACCCTCCTGGACAGGGGGAACGGGGAGCTGTTTTTT. It specifies CASTLLDRGNGELFF.

This clonotype has only a few counts. The V call is TRBV12-3 or TRBV12-4, the J call TRBJ2-1; 8 bases line up with TRBD2. The CDR3 runs 16 residues. With V trimmed by 2 bases and J by 7 bases, 10 bases remained unmatched. This CDR3 is CASSLFSGVVSNEQFF. DNA for the CDR3: TGTGCCAGCAGTTTATTTAGCGGGGTTGTTTCTAATGAGCAGTTCTTC.

This clonotype was counted between two and nine times. The rearrangement links TRBV29-1 to TRBJ2-7; TRBD1 agrees at 7 bases. Looked up from germline, CDR1 is SQVTM and CDR2 is ANQGSEA. V shed 0 bases, J shed 2 bases, and the junction held 1 base outside the gene matches. The CDR3 spans 13 residues. CDR3 sequence: CSVEDQGAYEQYF. The CDR3 bases are TGCAGCGTTGAAGATCAGGGGGCCTACGAGCAGTACTTC.